This T cell receptor (beta chain) comes out of a study of T cell repertoires in cytomegalovirus infection. In TCRdb, the reads were re-called with MiXCR into one record per CDR3 protein. The sample holds about 220,000 distinct CDR3 sequences, roughly two fifths seen once. This CDR3 comprises 15 residues. The V gene lost 3 bases and the J gene lost 1 base, with 10 bases spanning the gap. The germline gives CDR1 SEHNR, CDR2 FQNEAQ (reference sequence). A note on this clonotype: Its antigen remains unidentified.

The TCR originated in a human donor in good health (CMV status not recorded). Some clones in this sample may be carry-over from other donors' samples. The chain combines TRBV7-9 with TRBJ2-4, with D possibly TRBD1 on 5 matching bases. Sequenced here: CD8+ T cells from cultured PBMCs, sampled from culture after CMV antigen stimulation. CDR3 sequence reads: CASSLVTGAKNIQYF. The CDR3 DNA is TGTGCCAGCAGCTTGGTTACAGGCGCCAAAAACATTCAGTACTTC.